One sample yielded the 21 T cell receptor beta chains listed below, sequenced in a study of cytomegalovirus exposure and HLA in healthy donors (dated by TCRdb to about 2017). Library preparation was by the immunoSEQ multiplex PCR assay. For the multiplex PCR, a mixture combining 60 forward primers for TCR Vbeta segments and 13 reverse primers for TCR Jbeta segments was used. Not all clones reach the TCRdb copy of this immuneACCESS table, which keeps in-frame sequences only. Checked studies attribute under half of the gap to unresolved V genes and leave the rest unexplained. The sample contains more than 150,000 clones, just under 80% of them found a single time. Of the sample, approximately 2% falls within the top ten clones. The sequencing sample was made of PBMCs. These receptor sequences come from a woman aged 30 to 39 in good health and CMV-seronegative.

This clone was seen a few times. This chain connects TRBV30 to TRBJ1-2, with TRBD1 matching 8 bases. Germline trimming cut 0 bases from V and 4 bases from J; bases unmatched to any gene: 7. The CDR3 length is 15 residues. CDR1 and CDR2 from the germline V gene are GTSNPN and SVGIG (reference sequence). CDR3: CAWSVLPGGIYGYTF. Here the CDR3 DNA reads TGTGCCTGGAGTGTACTGCCAGGGGGCATCTATGGCTACACCTTC.

This clone was counted a single time. The V gene is TRBV7-9, the J gene TRBJ2-7; the D gene is possibly TRBD2 (6 bases). CDR1 is SEHNR, CDR2 FQNEAQ, per germline (reference sequence). The CDR3 is 15 residues long. V lost 5 bases to trimming and J lost 0 bases, with 14 bases between them. The CDR3, as DNA: TGTGCCAGCAGCCTTTTAGGAGGGGCCTCCTACGAGCAGTACTTC. Translating gives CASSLLGGASYEQYF. Full variable domain (rest looked up from reference TRBV7-9 and TRBJ2-7): DTGVSQNPRHKITKRGQNVTFRCDPISEHNRLYWYRQTLGQGPEFLTYFQNEAQLEKSRLLSDRFSAERPKGSFSTLEIQRTEQGDSAMYLCASSLLGGASYEQYFGPGTRLTVT.

The rearrangement links TRBV10-3 to TRBJ1-2; no definite D call. Deletions cut 2 bases from V and 7 bases from J, with 5 bases between. Germline lookup yields CDR1 ENHRY and CDR2 SYGVKD. The CDR3 runs 11 residues. For the CDR3, the DNA is TGTGCCATCAGTGAGCCCTTTGGCTACACCTTC. Residues: CAISEPFGYTF.

CDR3 amino acids: CASNMGQIQETQYF. CDR3 bases: TGTGCCAGCAATATGGGACAGATCCAAGAGACCCAGTACTTC. This chain links TRBV9 with TRBJ2-5; 7 bases are shared with TRBD1. The CDR3 length is 14 residues. Trimming cost V 6 bases and J 1 base; bases outside gene matches: 6. The germline CDR1 and CDR2 sequences are SGDLS and YYNGEE.

The rearrangement uses TRBV27 and TRBJ1-1, with D maybe TRBD1 (5 bases). CDR3 size: 17 residues. CDR1 and CDR2 from the germline V gene are MNHEY and SMNVEV (reference sequence). V was cut by 3 bases and J by 0 bases, with 17 bases left in between. The CDR3 nucleotides are TGTGCCAGCAGTTTGAGATGGGGGGAAGGGCTGAACACTGAAGCTTTCTTT. Its translation: CASSLRWGEGLNTEAFF.

This chain links TRBV7-2 with TRBJ2-2, with D perhaps TRBD2 (6 bases). The germline CDR1 and CDR2 sequences are SGHTA and FQGNSA. The CDR3 totals 16 residues. Trimming left V 1 base short and J 0 bases short, with 9 bases between. DNA of the CDR3: TGTGCCAGCAGCTTAGTTGGCGGGACGAACACCGGGGAGCTGTTTTTT. It translates to CASSLVGGTNTGELFF.

This clone was seen only a few times. The chain couples TRBV5-5 to TRBJ2-7, with a possible D match to TRBD2 (6 bases). CDR3 length: 15 residues. The ends were cut back, 3 bases at V and 0 bases at J, with 13 bases in the middle. From germline, CDR1 is SGHKS and CDR2 YYEKEE (reference sequence). In DNA, the CDR3 is TGTGCCAGCAGCTCACCGGGACTTAGCTCCTACGAGCAGTACTTC. Translation: CASSSPGLSSYEQYF.

The rearrangement joins TRBV7-6 to TRBJ1-2; 7 bases fit TRBD1. This CDR3 has 14 residues. Trimming removed 5 bases from V and 0 bases from J; junction bases left unmatched: 3. Germline CDR1 SGHVS, CDR2 FNYEAQ. The CDR3 spells CASSVGTANYGYTF. CDR3 in DNA: TGTGCCAGCAGCGTCGGGACAGCTAACTATGGCTACACCTTC.

The gene calls are TRBV14 and TRBJ1-1; D is ambiguous. The germline V and J ends were trimmed by 4 bases and 6 bases, with 9 bases remaining between them. This CDR3 is 12 amino acids long. Germline lookup yields CDR1 SGHDN and CDR2 FVKESK. The CDR3 bases are TGTGCCAGCAGCCTGGCGGGCGCTGAAGCTTTCTTT. Protein: CASSLAGAEAFF.

The chain employs TRBV6-6 and TRBJ1-5; TRBD1 aligns across 12 bases. The CDR3 length is 16 residues. Trimming took 2 bases from V and 7 from J; bases not matched to a gene: 6. The V gene's germline CDR1 is MNHNY and CDR2 SVGAGI (reference sequence). The CDR3, as DNA: TGTGCCAGCAGTTACAGGGGACAGGGGGCGGGACAGCCCCAGCATTTT. Amino acid sequence: CASSYRGQGAGQPQHF.

This clone came up a few times. The chain recombines TRBV7-9 with TRBJ1-1; D is possibly TRBD1 (6 bases). The CDR3 is made up of 13 amino acids. Germline assignment: CDR1 SEHNR and CDR2 FQNEAQ (reference sequence). V lost 1 base and J 4 bases, leaving 7 bases between the germline ends. CDR3 residues: CASSLDRVTEAFF. The CDR3, as DNA: TGTGCCAGCAGCTTAGACAGGGTCACTGAAGCTTTCTTT.

The V gene is TRBV20-1, the J gene TRBJ1-2; TRBD1 might be the D (5 bases). Germline V gene sequence: CDR1 DFQATT, CDR2 SNEGSKA (reference sequence). The CDR3 is 11 amino acids. Trimming pared 2 bases from V and 4 bases from J, leaving 5 bases between. This CDR3 is CSARTGYGYTF. The CDR3 bases are TGCAGTGCTAGAACAGGCTATGGCTACACCTTC.

The chain has TRBV5-1 and TRBJ1-4; D is possibly TRBD1 (6 bases). V lost 5 bases and J lost 7, with 18 bases in between. The germline V gene has CDR1 SGHRS and CDR2 YFSETQ. CDR3 length equals 15 residues. CDR3 residues: CASRSLTGRAEKLFF. CDR3 nucleotide sequence: TGCGCCAGCAGGTCCCTAACAGGGAGGGCTGAAAAACTGTTTTTT.

The chain links TRBV10-1 to TRBJ1-1, with D tentatively TRBD1 (5 bases). Germline V lookup: CDR1 WNHNN, CDR2 SYGVQD (reference sequence). CDR3 length: 15 amino acids. Trimming left V 3 bases short and J 1 base short, with 12 bases between. CDR3 coding DNA: TGCGCCAGCAGTGATTTGGGGCAGCCGAACACTGAAGCTTTCTTT. Encoded protein: CASSDLGQPNTEAFF.

DNA of the CDR3: TGTGCCAGTAGTAACGGACGGAGGTATGGCTACACCTTC. Translating gives CASSNGRRYGYTF. This chain joins TRBV19 and TRBJ1-2; no reliable D call. Germline assignment: CDR1 LNHDA and CDR2 SQIVND (reference sequence). There are 13 residues in the CDR3. Trimming took 4 bases from V and 5 from J, leaving 11 bases between them. Looking up the rest from reference TRBV19 and TRBJ1-2 gives the full variable domain: DGGITQSPKYLFRKEGQNVTLSCEQNLNHDAMYWYRQDPGQGLRLIYYSQIVNDFQKGDIAEGYSVSREKKESFPLTVTSAQKNPTAFYLCASSNGRRYGYTFGSGTRLTVV.

The rearrangement joins TRBV4-2 to TRBJ2-1; 11 positions match TRBD1. V was clipped by 2 bases and J by 8 bases; unmatched bases: 5. Germline V CDR1 and CDR2: LGHNA, YNFKEQ. The CDR3 contains 15 residues. CDR3 loop: CASSQPGQGADEQFF. In nucleotides, the CDR3 is TGTGCCAGCAGCCAACCCGGACAGGGGGCGGATGAGCAGTTCTTC.

The chain employs TRBV4-2 and TRBJ1-5; TRBD1 matches at 9 bases. CDR1 and CDR2 (germline): LGHNA, YNFKEQ. Losses at the gene ends were 1 base for V and 7 bases for J; bases not matched to a gene: 8. CDR3 length: 16 amino acids. Written as DNA, the CDR3 is TGTGCCAGCAGCCAAGTTATCGGACAGGGGTACCAGCCCCAGCATTTT. Amino acid sequence: CASSQVIGQGYQPQHF.

This chain connects TRBV19 to TRBJ1-2; 7 bases are a match to TRBD1. Germline lookup yields CDR1 LNHDA and CDR2 SQIVND (reference sequence). The CDR3 is 14 residues long. Trimming removed 6 bases from V and 4 bases from J; junction bases left unmatched: 8. CDR3 sequence: CASRGSGQIYGYTF. CDR3 nucleotides: TGTGCCAGTAGAGGGTCGGGACAGATCTATGGCTACACCTTC. Using reference TRBV19 and TRBJ1-2 for the parts outside the CDR3, the full variable domain is DGGITQSPKYLFRKEGQNVTLSCEQNLNHDAMYWYRQDPGQGLRLIYYSQIVNDFQKGDIAEGYSVSREKKESFPLTVTSAQKNPTAFYLCASRGSGQIYGYTFGSGTRLTVV.

The chain recombines TRBV12-5 with TRBJ2-7, with D hard to call. Looked up from germline, CDR1 is LGHNT and CDR2 is FRNRAP. This CDR3 contains 11 residues. Deletions cut 4 bases from V and 4 bases from J, with 5 bases between. The CDR3 loop is CASGSGYEQYF. The CDR3 DNA reads as TGTGCTAGTGGTTCCGGGTACGAGCAGTACTTC.

The chain joins TRBV6-5 to TRBJ1-1; D gene uncertain. Germline loops: CDR1 MNHEY, CDR2 SVGAGI. V was shortened by 4 bases and J by 7 bases, with 19 bases between the two germline ends. The CDR3 runs to 15 residues. This chain's CDR3 is CASSSEYGYEVEAFF. The CDR3 DNA reads TGTGCCAGCAGTTCGGAGTACGGTTACGAGGTTGAAGCTTTCTTT.

The chain employs TRBV27 and TRBJ1-6; 12 bases are a match to TRBD1. CDR3 length equals 15 residues. V was pared by 4 bases and J by 8 bases, with 3 bases of the junction left unmatched. The germline V gene encodes CDR1 MNHEY and CDR2 SMNVEV (reference sequence). This CDR3 reads CASSSGQGAHSPLHF. DNA of the CDR3: TGTGCCAGCAGTTCGGGACAGGGGGCGCATTCACCCCTCCACTTT.